This is a list of T cell receptor beta chains from one sample in a study of kidney transplant recipient with SARS-CoV-2 infection. TCRdb reprocessed the reads with MiXCR, giving one entry per CDR3 protein. The data hold under 250,000 distinct CDR3 sequences, with under 35% observed a single time. The material was a blood sample, obtained at baseline and between days 110 and 120 from a kidney transplant recipient. All receptors come from a male patient in his thirties who had COVID-19 and was a kidney transplant recipient. Some T cells here may be from the graft donor. The CDR3 runs from the conserved cysteine through the conserved F or W. The D gene is left open where the match is weak. Where a row states a size, it is once, few, many or the class of an expanded clone; other rows omit it.

d_gene: TRBD2
j_gene: TRBJ2-7
abundance: many
v_gene: TRBV20-1
CDR3nt: TGCAGTGCTAGTGATTCGGGACTAGCGGGCTACTACGAGCAGTACTTC
CDR3aa: CSASDSGLAGYYEQYF

d_gene: .
j_gene: TRBJ2-1
abundance: few
v_gene: TRBV14
CDR3nt: TGTGCCAGCAGCCAAACCGTCGTTTTCTATGAGCAGTTCTTC
CDR3aa: CASSQTVVFYEQFF

d_gene: .
j_gene: TRBJ1-2
abundance: many
v_gene: TRBV6-8
CDR3nt: TGTGCCAGCAGTGCAGGGACACGCTCTAGAAAGACCTATGGCTACACCTTC
CDR3aa: CASSAGTRSRKTYGYTF

d_gene: .
j_gene: TRBJ1-6
abundance: many
v_gene: TRBV9
CDR3nt: TGTGCCAGCAGCGTAGATCAGGGGATTGGATCACCCCTCCACTTT
CDR3aa: CASSVDQGIGSPLHF

d_gene: .
j_gene: TRBJ1-2
abundance: many
v_gene: TRBV6-8
CDR3nt: TGTGCCAGCAGTTTGAAGTCACGCTCTAGAAAGACCTATGGCTACACCTTC
CDR3aa: CASSLKSRSRKTYGYTF

d_gene: TRBD1
j_gene: TRBJ2-1
abundance: .
v_gene: TRBV6-2/TRBV6-3
CDR3nt: TGTGCCAGCAGTTGGGACAGCTCCCACAATGAGCAGTTCTTC
CDR3aa: CASSWDSSHNEQFF

d_gene: .
j_gene: TRBJ2-5
abundance: few
v_gene: TRBV10-3
CDR3nt: TGTGCCATCAGTGAATCAGGGGCGCGGGTTTTGGAGACCCAGTACTTC
CDR3aa: CAISESGARVLETQYF

d_gene: .
j_gene: TRBJ1-4
abundance: few
v_gene: TRBV20-1
CDR3nt: TGCAGTGCGCCAACGGACAAAGTTAATGAAAAACTGTTTTTT
CDR3aa: CSAPTDKVNEKLFF

d_gene: .
j_gene: TRBJ2-6
abundance: many
v_gene: TRBV29-1
CDR3nt: TGCAGCGTTGATGGAGAGGCTGGGGCCAACGTCCTGACTTTC
CDR3aa: CSVDGEAGANVLTF

d_gene: .
j_gene: TRBJ2-7
abundance: many
v_gene: TRBV9
CDR3nt: TGTGCCAGCAGCGTAGGCGAGACCTACGAGCAGTACTTC
CDR3aa: CASSVGETYEQYF

d_gene: .
j_gene: TRBJ1-2
abundance: .
v_gene: TRBV10-1
CDR3nt: TGCGCCAGCAGTGTACTTGCAAGATCGCGAAAGACCTATGGCTACACCTTC
CDR3aa: CASSVLARSRKTYGYTF

d_gene: .
j_gene: TRBJ2-3
abundance: .
v_gene: TRBV5-8
CDR3nt: TGTGCCAGCAGCTCACTAGGGAGTACTAGCACAGATACGCAGTATTTT
CDR3aa: CASSSLGSTSTDTQYF

d_gene: TRBD2
j_gene: TRBJ2-1
abundance: many
v_gene: TRBV2
CDR3nt: TGTGCCAGCAGTGAGCGGGAGGACGGGGAGCAGTTCTTC
CDR3aa: CASSEREDGEQFF

d_gene: .
j_gene: TRBJ1-2
abundance: many
v_gene: TRBV25-1
CDR3nt: TGTGCCAGCAGTAGAGTGTTAGAACTGGGAAAGACCTATGGCTACACCTTC
CDR3aa: CASSRVLELGKTYGYTF

d_gene: .
j_gene: TRBJ2-1
abundance: many
v_gene: TRBV20-1
CDR3nt: TGCAGTGCTCCAGCTTTGAGGGGCGTAAACAATGAGCAGTTCTTC
CDR3aa: CSAPALRGVNNEQFF

d_gene: .
j_gene: TRBJ1-2
abundance: many
v_gene: TRBV20-1
CDR3nt: TGCAGTGCTAGTAATCTAACCCGAGGCTACACCTTC
CDR3aa: CSASNLTRGYTF

d_gene: .
j_gene: TRBJ2-5
abundance: many
v_gene: TRBV6-5
CDR3nt: TGTGCCAGCACCTCGGGGGGGGGACAGGGTTCGCAGTACTTC
CDR3aa: CASTSGGGQGSQYF

d_gene: .
j_gene: TRBJ1-1
abundance: few
v_gene: TRBV5-1
CDR3nt: TGCGCCAGCAGCAATAAAGGATACACTGAAGCTTTCTTT
CDR3aa: CASSNKGYTEAFF

d_gene: .
j_gene: TRBJ2-7
abundance: many
v_gene: TRBV5-1
CDR3nt: TGCGCCAGCAGCCAGAAGGACTGGCTCGAGCAGTACTTC
CDR3aa: CASSQKDWLEQYF

d_gene: .
j_gene: TRBJ2-5
abundance: .
v_gene: TRBV27
CDR3nt: TGTGCCAGCAGTTCCACCGGGACACTCGCGACCCAGTACTTC
CDR3aa: CASSSTGTLATQYF

d_gene: .
j_gene: TRBJ1-3
abundance: many
v_gene: TRBV7-9
CDR3nt: TGTGCCAGCAGCGCCGGGGGGGCTGGAAACACCATATATTTT
CDR3aa: CASSAGGAGNTIYF

d_gene: .
j_gene: TRBJ2-5
abundance: many
v_gene: TRBV3-1
CDR3nt: TGTGCCAGCAGCTATACGCATCCCATTTCTTTCTCTGAGACCCAGTACTTC
CDR3aa: CASSYTHPISFSETQYF

d_gene: .
j_gene: TRBJ1-2
abundance: many
v_gene: TRBV7-2
CDR3nt: TGTGCCAGCAGCAACAGTTGCAGAGACGGAAAGACCTATGGCTACACCTTC
CDR3aa: CASSNSCRDGKTYGYTF

d_gene: TRBD2
j_gene: TRBJ2-2
abundance: .
v_gene: TRBV20-1
CDR3nt: TGCAGTGCTAACCCCGTGCGGGGGAACGCCGGGGAGCTGTTTTTT
CDR3aa: CSANPVRGNAGELFF

d_gene: TRBD2
j_gene: TRBJ2-2
abundance: many
v_gene: TRBV20-1
CDR3nt: TGCAGTGCTAGGATAGCGGGAGTCAACACCGGGGAGCTGTTTTTT
CDR3aa: CSARIAGVNTGELFF

d_gene: .
j_gene: TRBJ2-1
abundance: many
v_gene: TRBV15
CDR3nt: TGTGCCACCAGTAACTTGGACTCGTACAATGAGCAGTTCTTC
CDR3aa: CATSNLDSYNEQFF